Sample share makes the clone carrying this T cell receptor (beta chain) medium-sized. Thyroid surgery took place with no prior treatment in any patient. The sample comes from a study of metastatic and nonmetastatic thyroid tumors. Trimming pared 2 bases from V and 2 bases from J, leaving 14 bases between. The CDR3 is made up of 16 amino acids. TCRdb re-called the PCR reads with MiXCR. The table includes approximately 20,000 clones, just over 25% detected once. The source of this sequence is a male donor with papillary thyroid cancer or a benign thyroid nodule (not recorded which). Some clones in this sample may be carry-over from other donors' samples. Sequencing was performed on blood. This chain connects TRBV12-3 or TRBV12-4 to TRBJ2-3; D is unresolved. CDR3 nucleotides: TGTGCCAGCAGTTTATATGTCTGGACGAACACAGATACGCAGTATTTT. This translates into CASSLYVWTNTDTQYF.